One and the same sample provided the 27 T cell receptor beta chains below, sequenced in a study of regulatory T cells in long-lasting Graves disease. Time point in this sample: persistent/refractory GD, antithyroid drugs over 5 years with positive TRAb. Making the TCR library involved RNA that had been extracted from PBMCs. For TCR beta, libraries came from iRepertoire HTBI primers and Arm-PCR of CDR3 regions. Via MiXCR, TCRdb re-called the multiplex PCR reads, giving one row per CDR3 protein. The table lists about 300,000 distinct CDR3 sequences, 22% of them singletons. The sequencing here drew on peripheral blood mononuclear cells (PBMCs), taken when the disease was refractory, from a patient treated with antithyroid drugs. Source of these receptors: a female donor with Graves disease.

This clonotype was detected only a few times. This chain connects TRBV19 to TRBJ1-5; the D is unclear. V lost 4 bases and J lost 4, with 8 bases in between. The germline V gene has CDR1 LNHDA and CDR2 SQIVND (reference sequence). The length of the CDR3 is 13 residues. The CDR3 nucleotides are TGTGCCAGTAGTAGCCAGTCGAATCAGCCCCAGCATTTT. Translated, it gives CASSSQSNQPQHF.

Many counts were recorded for this clonotype. V usage is TRBV2 and J usage is TRBJ2-5; D ambiguous. The CDR3 has 12 amino acids. CDR1 and CDR2 (germline): SNHLY, FYNNEI. The ends were cut back, 3 bases at V and 5 bases at J, with 7 bases in the middle. The chain's CDR3 is CASSDSGETQYF. The CDR3 nucleotides read TGTGCCAGCAGTGACAGTGGGGAGACCCAGTACTTC.

Concerning this clonotype itself: A much larger clonotype is one base distant, so this may be a read error. The chain links TRBV6-1 to TRBJ2-7; 7 nucleotides agree with TRBD2. CDR1 and CDR2 from the germline V gene are MNHNS and SASEGT. The CDR3 consists of 14 residues. In nucleotides, the CDR3 is TGTCCCAGCAGGGCAGCGGGGAGGGCCTACGAGCAGTACTTC. Translated: CPSRAAGRAYEQYF.

This clonotype was observed a handful of times. This chain joins TRBV9 and TRBJ2-2; D remains unclear. This CDR3 spans 16 amino acids. The germline V and J ends were trimmed by 4 bases and 4 bases, with 17 bases remaining between them. CDR1 SGDLS and CDR2 YYNGEE come from the germline V gene. CDR3 nucleotide sequence: TGTGCCAGCAGCATATCACCCTTTATCGGCACCGGGGAGCTGTTTTTT. This codes for CASSISPFIGTGELFF.

As DNA, the CDR3 is TGTGCCAGCAGTTACCTGGGGAACGCTGCCTCGGAGCAGTACTTC. It is translated as CASSYLGNAASEQYF. The chain employs TRBV6-5 and TRBJ2-7; no clear D gene. CDR1 is MNHEY, CDR2 SVGAGI, per germline. With 2 bases removed from V and 7 bases from J, the gap between germline ends came to 18 bases. This CDR3 has 15 residues.

This clonotype was seen many times. The chain is built from TRBV11-2 and TRBJ2-5, with 11 positions matching TRBD1. Germline CDR1 SGHAT, CDR2 FQNNGV. The ends lost 5 bases at V and 4 bases at J; junction bases unmatched: 12. The CDR3 is 17 residues long. The CDR3 DNA sequence: TGTGCCAGCAGCCCCCCGGGACAGGGGGTGGGACGAGAGACCCAGTACTTC. It translates to CASSPPGQGVGRETQYF.

This clonotype has at least ten counts. The rearrangement uses TRBV28 and TRBJ1-6; D gene uncertain. The CDR3 sequence is 15 residues long. In germline, CDR1 is MDHEN, CDR2 SYDVKM. Trimming removed 7 bases from V and 7 bases from J, with 17 bases in between. CDR3 sequence: CASIRPSLRNSPLHF. CDR3 nucleotide sequence: TGTGCCAGCATCCGCCCGAGTCTTCGGAATTCACCCCTCCACTTT.

The J gene is TRBJ1-1, the V gene TRBV6-2 or TRBV6-3; D is unclear. This CDR3 region has 13 residues. The ends were cut back, 3 bases at V and 5 bases at J, with 10 bases in the middle. CDR1 and CDR2 from the germline V gene are MNHEY and SVGEGT. The CDR3 DNA follows: TGTGCCAGCAGTTATGGGGTCGGGACTGAAGCTTTCTTT. This sequence encodes CASSYGVGTEAFF.

This clonotype has a handful of counts. The chain uses TRBV30 and TRBJ1-1, with D maybe TRBD1 (6 bases). Germline V gene data show CDR1 as GTSNPN and CDR2 as SVGIG (reference sequence). V gave up 5 bases and J gave up 4 bases, with 11 bases separating them. This CDR3 is built from 12 residues. The CDR3 bases are TGTGCCTGGGGACAGTCACTCACTGAAGCTTTCTTT. Residues: CAWGQSLTEAFF.

The chain links TRBV6-2 or TRBV6-3 to TRBJ2-5, with TRBD1 matching over 7 bases. This CDR3 spans 16 amino acids. Unmatched junction bases numbered 11, after V lost 3 bases and J lost 4 bases. Germline V gene sequence: CDR1 MNHEY, CDR2 SVGEGT. Written as DNA, the CDR3 is TGTGCCAGCAGTTATTTCGACAGGGCAGGGAGAGAGACCCAGTACTTC. Translation gives CASSYFDRAGRETQYF.

The chain uses TRBV4-3 and TRBJ1-1, with D hard to call. Germline V gene sequence: CDR1 LGHNA, CDR2 YSLEER. With 0 bases removed from V and 10 bases from J, the gap between germline ends came to 15 bases. The CDR3 covers 14 residues. CDR3 in amino acids: CASSQDTTAPGAFF. In nucleotides, the CDR3 is TGCGCCAGCAGCCAAGATACCACGGCCCCTGGAGCTTTCTTT.

This clonotype was seen once. V is TRBV11-3 and J is TRBJ2-2; D possibly uses TRBD1 or TRBD2 (5 bases each). The CDR3 has 15 residues. V lost 0 bases and J lost 4, with 9 bases in between. Germline values: CDR1 SGHNT, CDR2 YENEEA. The CDR3 DNA is TGTGCCAGCAGCTTAGAATCTGGGGGCACCGGGGAGCTGTTTTTT. Residues: CASSLESGGTGELFF.

This clonotype turned up a few times. The chain employs TRBV15 and TRBJ2-6, with D perhaps TRBD1 (5 bases). The CDR3 runs 17 residues. Germline V lookup: CDR1 LNHNV, CDR2 YYDKDF (reference sequence). The V end lost 5 bases, the J end lost 0 bases, and 14 bases lay between the germline ends. The CDR3 region is CATSHDSWSSGANVLTF. Here the CDR3 DNA reads TGTGCCACCAGCCACGACAGTTGGAGCTCTGGGGCCAACGTCCTGACTTTC.

V usage is TRBV7-2 and J usage is TRBJ2-7; D call uncertain. This CDR3 is built from 14 residues. The V end lost 2 bases, the J end lost 0 bases, and 8 bases lay between the germline ends. CDR1 and CDR2 (germline): SGHTA, FQGNSA. CDR3: CASSLTASSYEQYF. As DNA, the CDR3 is TGTGCCAGCAGCTTAACAGCTAGCTCCTACGAGCAGTACTTC.

This clonotype has a count of ten or more. A read error may explain this, as a much larger clone is one base away. This chain uses TRBV20-1 with TRBJ2-5; tentatively, D is TRBD2 (6 bases). CDR3 size: 13 residues. Germline CDR1 reads DFQATT; CDR2 reads SNEGSKA (reference sequence). The V end was cut by 1 base, the J end by 9 bases, with 15 bases between. The CDR3 bases are TGCAGTGCTAGAGTTCCCAGTTGGGAGGCCCAGTACTTC. Translation gives CSARVPSWEAQYF.

CDR3 sequence reads: CAWTDSGNQPQHF. CDR3 nucleotide sequence: TGTGCCTGGACCGACAGTGGGAATCAGCCCCAGCATTTT. The chain uses TRBV30 and TRBJ1-5, with a weak D call TRBD1 (5 bases). The CDR3 is 13 residues long. Germline assignment: CDR1 GTSNPN and CDR2 SVGIG (reference sequence). Trimming removed 4 bases at V and 4 bases at J, with 11 bases between. Based on the CDR3 plus reference TRBV30 and TRBJ1-5, the full variable domain is SQTIHQWPATLVQPVGSPLSLECTVEGTSNPNLYWYRQAAGRGLQLLFYSVGIGQISSEVPQNLSASRPQDRQFILSSKKLLLSDSGFYLCAWTDSGNQPQHFGDGTRLSIL.

Ten or more counts support this clonotype. V and J are TRBV18 and TRBJ1-1, with 7 bases matching TRBD1. The CDR3 runs to 13 residues. The trim removed 6 bases at V and 5 bases at J, leaving 6 bases unmatched. Germline CDR1 and CDR2: KGHSH and LQKENI. Here the CDR3 reads CASSQEQGTEAFF. CDR3 in DNA: TGTGCCAGCTCCCAGGAACAGGGGACTGAAGCTTTCTTT.

The rearrangement uses TRBV20-1 and TRBJ1-2; 8 nucleotides align to TRBD1. Germline CDR1 DFQATT, CDR2 SNEGSKA (reference sequence). The V and J ends lost 3 bases and 4 bases, in that order; junction bases with no gene match: 7. This CDR3 has 14 amino acids. The CDR3 DNA reads as TGCAGTGCTAGTCCGCCAGGGGGCGGCTATGGCTACACCTTC. It codes for CSASPPGGGYGYTF.

This sequence joins TRBV7-3 and TRBJ1-1; D unresolved. This CDR3 is 13 amino acids long. V lost 5 bases and J 0 bases, leaving 7 bases between the germline ends. Germline CDR1 is SGHTA and CDR2 is FQGTGA. This CDR3 reads CASSVYLNTEAFF. The CDR3 DNA sequence: TGTGCCAGCAGCGTATACTTGAACACTGAAGCTTTCTTT.

This clonotype was observed once. CDR3 bases: TGCGCCAGTGGACAGGGGTACAATGAGCAGTTCTTC. Its protein is CASGQGYNEQFF. The rearrangement links TRBV10-1 to TRBJ2-1, with 9 bases matching TRBD1. V lost 9 bases and J lost 4; bases outside the gene matches: 1. There are 12 residues in the CDR3. Per the germline V gene, CDR1 is WNHNN and CDR2 is SYGVQD (reference sequence).

This clonotype was recorded at least ten times. This chain joins TRBV7-2 and TRBJ2-5, with D uncertain. Per the germline V gene, CDR1 is SGHTA and CDR2 is FQGNSA. Trimming pared 2 bases from V and 4 bases from J, leaving 8 bases between. The CDR3 loop spans 13 amino acids. The CDR3, as DNA: TGTGCCAGCAGCTTAACTGTCGGAGAGACCCAGTACTTC. Translated: CASSLTVGETQYF.

To note about this clonotype: A much bigger clone sits one base away, suggesting this may be a read error. The chain is built from TRBV20-1 and TRBJ2-7, with 7 bases fitting TRBD1. CDR3 length equals 12 residues. Germline-derived CDR1 and CDR2 are DFQATT and SNEGSKA (reference sequence). J gave up 4 bases and V 3 bases, and 3 bases lay outside the gene matches. Here the CDR3 reads CSASPTGYEQYF. In nucleotides, the CDR3 is TGCAGTGCTAGTCCGACAGGGTACGAGCAGTACTTC.

This clonotype has at least ten counts. The V and J genes are TRBV11-3 and TRBJ2-2, with D unclear. Germline V gene lookup returns CDR1 SGHNT and CDR2 YENEEA. Deletions cut 5 bases from V and 6 bases from J, with 7 bases between. The CDR3 sequence is 12 residues long. CDR3 residues: CASSPWSGELFF. CDR3 bases: TGTGCCAGCAGCCCTTGGTCCGGGGAGCTGTTTTTT.

This clonotype was observed many times. The J gene is TRBJ2-5, the V gene TRBV6-5; D ambiguous. V was shortened by 4 bases and J by 5 bases, with 11 bases between the two germline ends. The CDR3 consists of 13 residues. The germline V gene encodes CDR1 MNHEY and CDR2 SVGAGI. The DNA for the CDR3 is TGTGCCAGCAGTTGGACGGTTCTGGAGACCCAGTACTTC. Its translation: CASSWTVLETQYF.

At least ten counts were recorded for this clonotype. The J gene is TRBJ2-7, the V gene TRBV7-2; the match to TRBD2 covers 7 bases. V dropped 5 bases and J dropped 4; count of bases not matched to a gene: 14. Germline V gene data show CDR1 as SGHTA and CDR2 as FQGNSA. This CDR3 is built from 16 residues. CDR3 DNA sequence: TGTGCCAGCAGCCTAGACCTGGGGACTAACCCGTACGAGCAGTACTTC. Protein: CASSLDLGTNPYEQYF.

The J gene is TRBJ2-1, the V gene TRBV6-2 or TRBV6-3; D perhaps matches TRBD2 (6 bases). Trimming pared 2 bases from V and 7 bases from J, leaving 6 bases between. The CDR3 is made up of 12 amino acids. CDR1 and CDR2 (germline): MNHEY, SVGEGT. The CDR3 DNA follows: TGTGCCAGCAGTTACGCGGGGAATGAGCAGTTCTTC. This sequence encodes CASSYAGNEQFF.

As for this clonotype: One end of the junction is discordant with germline, which a read error may explain. This rearrangement joins TRBV5-5 to TRBJ2-2, with D tentatively TRBD1 (6 bases). The V gene's germline CDR1 is SGHKS and CDR2 YYEKEE (reference sequence). The CDR3 is 15 amino acids. CDR3 DNA sequence: TGTGCCAGCAGCCCGGACAGCCTGGTCACCGAGGAGCTGTTTTTT. It codes for CASSPDSLVTEELFF.